This entry concerns a single T cell receptor beta chain. Its antigen has not been determined. Per-base qualities were not stored, and no clone one base away is much larger. The immunoSEQ Assay, a bias-controlled multiplex PCR, was used to amplify TCRbeta CDR3 regions from genomic DNA. In the source study's methods: The number of nucleated cells in each sample was estimated by amplification of reference gene primers within the assay. Sequence reads were collapsed and filtered to measure the absolute abundance of every unique TCRbeta CDR3 rearrangement. For each sample, productive Simpson clonality was calculated by taking the square root of Simpson's diversity index across productive rearrangements. TCRdb re-hosts the immuneACCESS table, in-frame sequences only. Its copies lack some clones; in the studies checked, an unresolved V gene accounts for under half of them, and the cause for the rest is not known. The V and J calls and clone size come from that table; D and trimming were worked out from the DNA. The sample contains 200,000 to 250,000 clones, 70% to 90% of them found a single time. Clones ranked in the top ten supply more than 10% of the sample.

This sample is drawn from a study of blood T cell repertoires in COVID-19 (dated by TCRdb to the early 2020s). Concerning the study at large: Samples covering the acute and convalescent phases of COVID-19 were provided by collaborators in the United States, Italy and Spain. Deeply sampled blood TCRbeta repertoires from subjects exposed to, actively infected with, or recovered from COVID-19 were included in the dataset. A de-identified subject ID, COVID-19 status, age in years and sex were almost always included in the sample metadata. The prospective study material was composed of cDNA or gDNA derived from T cells, B-cell-depleted T cells, or PBMCs. The repertoires were released in a freely available public database meant as a resource for research on the immune response to SARS-CoV-2. Samples came from the ongoing ImmuneRACE study (first 160 participants) plus 1,254 subjects from 6 global collaborators. Where HLA class I and class II types were available, the types were taken from metadata supplied by the sample provider, not from assay-based typing.

The germline V gene specifies MNHEY as CDR1 and SVGAGI as CDR2. Between the V and J ends, shortened by 8 bases and 9 bases respectively, the junction contains 17 bases. Reading from cysteine to phenylalanine, the CDR3 counts 14 amino acids. Only the CDR3 DNA stays, 42 bases, in frame from base 1. Participants in the prospective study were enrolled through a virtual design, were aged roughly 18 to 90 years, and lived in 24 United States geographic areas. In the prospective study, participants were assigned to cohorts based on the clinical history participants reported in a screening survey and a study questionnaire. For ImmuneRACE Cohort 3, a participant was defined as recovered based on two consecutive negative NP/OP PCR tests, clearance by a healthcare professional, or resolution of symptoms. Mobile phlebotomists in the prospective study collected whole blood, serum and a nasopharyngeal or oropharyngeal swab from every participant. Additional blood draws and questionnaires over a 2-month period could optionally be provided by prospective study participants. Before DNA extraction, blood samples from the prospective study were shipped at room temperature or frozen.

Results and caveats for the whole study, not just this receptor: The quantity of clinical and demographic metadata differed by source and by participant and was supplied without curation.

The specimen was PBMCs or T cells enriched from blood (not recorded which). The TCR originated in a man aged 25-45 years who had recovered from COVID-19. The chain is assembled from TRBV6-5 and TRBJ1-6, with the D gene not confidently named. Here the CDR3 is given as CASSPRTEGSPLHF. The nucleotide sequence is given as TGTGCCAGCTCCCCCCGGACGGAGGGTTCACCCCTCCACTTT.